A single sample is the source of the 18 T cell receptor beta chains below, sequenced in a study of Graves' ophthalmopathy and Graves' hyperthyroidism. RNA transcripts yielded amplified TCR beta CDR3 regions. An initial RT-PCR round employing HTBI primers preceded a second-round multiplex PCR. TCRdb recomputed calls from the multiplex PCR reads with MiXCR, one row per CDR3 protein. The sample includes about 1.2 million distinct CDR3 sequences, 35% to 40% of them seen just once. The sample consisted of peripheral blood or thyroid tissue (not recorded which). The receptors stem from an adult man with Graves' hyperthyroidism.

This clonotype was detected once. The chain is built from TRBV20-1 and TRBJ2-7; 12 bases map to TRBD2. Germline-derived CDR1 and CDR2 are DFQATT and SNEGSKA (reference sequence). Germline trimming cut 3 bases from V and 3 bases from J; bases unmatched to any gene: 6. The CDR3 contains 15 residues. The CDR3 DNA sequence: TGCAGTGCTAGTCTTCTAGCGGGAGGGGACTACGAGCAGTACTTC. It is translated as CSASLLAGGDYEQYF.

Regarding this clonotype: One base away lies a much larger clone, so this may be a sequencing read error. This sequence joins TRBV2 and TRBJ1-2, with no clear D. The CDR3 consists of 11 residues. The germline V gene has CDR1 SNHLY and CDR2 FYNNEI. The CDR3 reads CASNLDYGCTF. CDR3 bases: TGTGCCAGCAACCTCGACTATGGCTGCACCTTC.

This clonotype showed up many times. The CDR3 coding sequence is TGTGCCAGCTTATACAGGGAGTGGGGTTCACCCCTCCACTTT. The encoded protein is CASLYREWGSPLHF. The chain links TRBV2 to TRBJ1-6; D possibly corresponds to TRBD1 (6 bases). Trimming cost V 8 bases and J 9 bases, with 17 bases left between them. Germline-derived CDR1 and CDR2 are SNHLY and FYNNEI. The CDR3 is 14 residues long.

This clonotype was seen repeatedly, ten times or more. The rearrangement links TRBV12-3 or TRBV12-4 to TRBJ2-2; D is uncertain. V lost 6 bases and J lost 0, with 11 bases in between. This CDR3 is built from 15 residues. CDR3: CASSLPRPNTGELFF. The CDR3 nucleotides read TGTGCCAGCAGCTTACCCCGACCGAACACCGGGGAGCTGTTTTTT.

This clonotype was observed a single time. The chain is built from TRBV30 and TRBJ1-5; TRBD1 matches 9 bases. The CDR3 loop spans 14 amino acids. The trim removed 0 bases at V and 10 bases at J, leaving 7 bases unmatched. Looked up from germline, CDR1 is GTSNPN and CDR2 is SVGIG (reference sequence). In nucleotides, the CDR3 is TGTGCCTGGAGTGTCGGGACAGGGAGCAGCCCCCAGCATTTT. Its translation is CAWSVGTGSSPQHF.

With respect to this clonotype: A read error is possible here, since a much larger clone lies one base away. CDR3 nucleotides: TGTGCCAGCAGGGCCATAAGACGGTTTCTGACCGGGGAGCTGTTTTTT. Translating it yields CASRAIRRFLTGELFF. The V gene is TRBV6-5, the J gene TRBJ2-2; D not certain. The CDR3 sequence is 16 residues long. The germline V gene encodes CDR1 MNHEY and CDR2 SVGAGI. The germline V and J ends were trimmed by 6 bases and 5 bases, with 19 bases remaining between them.

The CDR3 spells CASSQARGGGTGANVLTF. CDR3 DNA sequence: TGTGCCAGCAGCCAAGCGCGGGGGGGCGGGACCGGGGCCAACGTCCTGACTTTC. The chain uses TRBV7-2 and TRBJ2-6; 9 bases agree with TRBD2. The length of the CDR3 is 18 residues. Per the germline V gene, CDR1 is SGHTA and CDR2 is FQGNSA. V gave up 5 bases and J gave up 4 bases; unmatched junction bases: 12.

The rearrangement uses TRBV15 and TRBJ2-5; D ambiguous. Germline V gene lookup returns CDR1 LNHNV and CDR2 YYDKDF (reference sequence). The CDR3 is 15 residues long. The V and J ends lost 7 bases and 1 base respectively, with 16 bases between them. Here the CDR3 DNA reads TGTGCCACCACCCGCGCGCAGGACGCCCAAGAGACCCAGTACTTC. Encoded protein: CATTRAQDAQETQYF.

In DNA form, the CDR3 reads TGTGCCAGCAGCGTACGGGGCACTGGAAACACCTTC. Translating it yields CASSVRGTGNTF. The rearrangement links TRBV9 to TRBJ1-2; D is perhaps TRBD1 (5 bases). Trimming removed 1 base at V and 12 bases at J, with 13 bases between. The CDR3 is 12 residues long. CDR1 and CDR2 from the germline V gene are SGDLS and YYNGEE. The variable domain in full, with the rest retrieved from reference TRBV9 and TRBJ1-2, is DSGVTQTPKHLITATGQRVTLRCSPRSGDLSVYWYQQSLDQGLQFLIQYYNGEERAKGNILERFSAQQFPDLHSELNLSSLELGDSALYFCASSVRGTGNTFGSGTRLTVV.

This clonotype was seen ten or more times. The chain couples TRBV6-5 to TRBJ1-2, with no clear D. The V gene's germline CDR1 is MNHEY and CDR2 SVGAGI. CDR3 length equals 13 residues. Trimming shortened V by 5 bases and J by 8 bases, and 15 bases separated the two germline ends. CDR3 DNA: TGTGCCAGCAGTGGCCGGACTGTTGAGGGCTACACCTTC. Protein product: CASSGRTVEGYTF.

This clonotype was recorded once. V and J are TRBV15 and TRBJ1-6; no firm D call. V was cut by 1 base and J by 14 bases, with 9 bases left in between. Germline V gene lookup returns CDR1 LNHNV and CDR2 YYDKDF (reference sequence). The CDR3 is 12 residues long. CDR3 nucleotides: TGTGCCACCAGCAGAGCCGGAGAGGCCCTCCACTTT. It is translated as CATSRAGEALHF.

Comment on this clonotype: Sequence at one end of the junction differs from germline and may be a read error. The V and J genes are TRBV20-1 and TRBJ1-2; 8 bases agree with TRBD1. In germline, CDR1 is DFQATT, CDR2 SNEGSKA (reference sequence). The CDR3 consists of 14 residues. CDR3 DNA: TGTAGTGCTTATACCCGGGACAGGATCTATGGCTACACCTTC. Its protein product is CSAYTRDRIYGYTF.

This clonotype showed up many times. V and J are TRBV5-6 and TRBJ2-7, with D possibly TRBD1 on 5 matching bases. Germline assignment: CDR1 SGHDT and CDR2 YYEEEE. Trimming took 3 bases from V and 2 from J, leaving 18 bases between them. This CDR3 is built from 16 residues. In nucleotides, the CDR3 is TGTGCCAGCAGCTGGGGCGGACGGCAGGGAACCTACGAGCAGTACTTC. Translated: CASSWGGRQGTYEQYF. Combining the CDR3 with reference TRBV5-6 and TRBJ2-7 gives the whole variable domain DAGVTQSPTHLIKTRGQQVTLRCSPKSGHDTVSWYQQALGQGPQFIFQYYEEEERQRGNFPDRFSGHQFPNYSSELNVNALLLGDSALYLCASSWGGRQGTYEQYFGPGTRLTVT.

As to this clonotype: This clone may be a read error of a much larger clone one base away. The gene calls are TRBV19 and TRBJ1-2, with a tentative D call TRBD1 (6 bases). In germline, CDR1 is LNHDA, CDR2 SQIVND (reference sequence). The ends were cut back, 5 bases at V and 5 bases at J, with 12 bases in the middle. The CDR3 has 13 amino acids. The chain's CDR3 is CASSEGTMYGYTF. The CDR3 coding sequence is TGTGCCAGTAGTGAGGGGACAATGTATGGCTACACCTTC.

With respect to this clonotype: The missing conserved phenylalanine or tryptophan at the end of this CDR3 makes a read error likely. V and J are TRBV2 and TRBJ1-5, with D possibly being TRBD1 (5 bases). There are 14 residues in the CDR3. Per the germline V gene, CDR1 is SNHLY and CDR2 is FYNNEI. V lost 4 bases and J lost 4, with 11 bases in between. CDR3 residues: CASSAQEVNQPQHC. The DNA for the CDR3 is TGTGCCAGCAGTGCACAGGAGGTAAATCAGCCCCAGCATTGT.

In DNA form, the CDR3 reads TGTGCCAGCAGTCCCCTCCTTGGATCCTACGAGCAGTACTTC. This codes for CASSPLLGSYEQYF. This sequence joins TRBV2 and TRBJ2-7; no definite D call. V lost 5 bases and J 1 base, leaving 12 bases between the germline ends. The CDR3 spans 14 residues. Germline V gene lookup returns CDR1 SNHLY and CDR2 FYNNEI.

This rearrangement joins TRBV7-8 to TRBJ2-7; TRBD1 aligns across 9 bases. TRBJ2-4 matches the DNA end more closely, so the J call is doubtful. Germline assignment: CDR1 SGHVS and CDR2 FQNEAQ. The CDR3 contains 13 residues. The CDR3 DNA reads as TGTGCCAGCAGCCCAGGGACAGGGAACATTCAGTACTTC. Amino acid sequence: CASSPGTGNIQYF.

The table lists this clonotype with a count of one. The chain joins TRBV29-1 to TRBJ2-7; D gene unclear. The germline V and J ends were trimmed by 7 bases and 6 bases, with 19 bases remaining between them. CDR1 is SQVTM, CDR2 ANQGSEA, per germline. This CDR3 is built from 13 residues. The CDR3 protein is CSGVGGLGVEQYF. The CDR3, as DNA: TGCAGCGGCGTGGGCGGCTTGGGTGTCGAGCAGTACTTC.